The sequence of this T cell receptor (beta chain) was determined in a study of cytomegalovirus exposure and HLA in healthy donors. V was pared by 7 bases and J by 4 bases, with 6 bases of the junction left unmatched. The CDR3 covers 14 residues. The germline V gene has CDR1 SEHNR and CDR2 FQNEAQ (reference sequence). 13 Jbeta primers and 60 Vbeta primers were used for the PCR. Sequencing used immunoSEQ multiplex PCR; TCRdb keeps in-frame clones, though not all of them. The table has some 89,000 clones, just over 70% seen once. This sequence joins TRBV7-9 and TRBJ2-1; 8 bases fit TRBD2. Sequencing used PBMCs. This receptor was identified in a man between 60 and 75 years old in good health and CMV-seronegative. CDR3 nucleotides: TGTGCCAGCACCCCGGCTAGCGGGTACAATGAGCAGTTCTTC. Its protein is CASTPASGYNEQFF.